The 30 T cell receptor beta chains presented below share a single source sample, sequenced in a study of OX40 agonist ivuxolimab in advanced cancers. Produced via immunoSEQ multiplex PCR; TCRdb's table is partial and in-frame only. The sample has under 80,000 clones, more than 80% seen once. The material sequenced was CD4+ or CD8+ T cells sorted from blood, taken in a trial of the OX40 agonist ivuxolimab. These TCRs come from an adult with an advanced solid tumor such as melanoma, head and neck, liver or kidney cancer.

This clone was picked up a small number of times. V usage is TRBV7-9 and J usage is TRBJ2-7; perhaps D is TRBD1 or TRBD2 (5 bases each). The CDR3 extends over 16 amino acids. Germline CDR1 is SEHNR and CDR2 is FQNEAQ (reference sequence). Trimming pared 5 bases from V and 0 bases from J, leaving 17 bases between. CDR3 loop: CASSEWTPGSSYEQYF. For the CDR3, the DNA is TGTGCCAGCAGCGAATGGACCCCAGGGAGCTCCTACGAGCAGTACTTC.

V and J are TRBV30 and TRBJ1-6; D remains ambiguous. The CDR3 is made up of 11 amino acids. The germline V gene encodes CDR1 GTSNPN and CDR2 SVGIG (reference sequence). V lost 4 bases, J lost 11 bases, and 9 bases lay in between. The CDR3 nucleotides read TGTGCCTGGACCTCCAATCCACCCCTCCACTTT. This encodes CAWTSNPPLHF.

As DNA, the CDR3 is TGTGCCACCCCAGGTAGGGGGACCCAAGAGACCCAGTACTTC. Its protein is CATPGRGTQETQYF. The rearrangement links TRBV15 to TRBJ2-5; maybe TRBD1 (6 bases). The V gene's germline CDR1 is LNHNV and CDR2 YYDKDF (reference sequence). With 8 bases removed from V and 1 base from J, the gap between germline ends came to 14 bases. The CDR3 sequence is 14 residues long. The entire variable domain, with the rest obtained from reference TRBV15 and TRBJ2-5, is as follows: DAMVIQNPRYQVTQFGKPVTLSCSQTLNHNVMYWYQQKSSQAPKLLFHYYDKDFNNEADTPDNFQSRRPNTSFCFLDIRSPGLGDTAMYLCATPGRGTQETQYFGPGTRLLVL.

Note on this clone: This specimen includes other DNA sequences encoding the same CDR3. The genes are TRBV9 and TRBJ2-7; 8 positions agree with TRBD1. V was pared by 0 bases and J by 3 bases, with 5 bases of the junction left unmatched. Germline CDR1 is SGDLS and CDR2 is YYNGEE. The CDR3 length is 15 residues. CDR3 in amino acids: CASSVGGTGIYEQYF. Here the CDR3 DNA reads TGTGCCAGCAGCGTAGGGGGGACAGGAATCTACGAGCAGTACTTC.

The rearrangement joins TRBV7-8 to TRBJ2-6; maybe TRBD2 (6 bases). The germline V and J ends were trimmed by 3 bases and 2 bases, with 8 bases remaining between them. CDR1 and CDR2 (germline): SGHVS, FQNEAQ. There are 15 residues in the CDR3. Here the CDR3 DNA reads TGTGCCAGCAGCTTGGGGACTCCTGGGGCCAACGTCCTGACTTTC. Amino acids: CASSLGTPGANVLTF.

The chain has TRBV6-1 and TRBJ2-7; the D gene is possibly TRBD2 (6 bases). V lost 0 bases, J lost 2 bases, and 17 bases lay in between. This CDR3 is built from 17 residues. Per the germline V gene, CDR1 is MNHNS and CDR2 is SASEGT. The CDR3 spells CASSEARGGGYTYEQYF. The CDR3 region has the DNA TGTGCCAGCAGTGAAGCGCGGGGAGGCGGTTACACCTACGAGCAGTACTTC.

The chain employs TRBV5-1 and TRBJ2-7; possibly TRBD2 for D (6 bases). Germline V CDR1 and CDR2: SGHRS, YFSETQ. This CDR3 is built from 13 residues. V dropped 4 bases and J dropped 0 bases, with 8 bases sitting between them. The CDR3 DNA sequence: TGCGCCAGCAGCCGGGAGTACTCCTACGAGCAGTACTTC. As protein: CASSREYSYEQYF.

The chain links TRBV5-1 to TRBJ2-3; perhaps D is TRBD1 or TRBD2 (5 bases each). Germline lookup yields CDR1 SGHRS and CDR2 YFSETQ. Trimming pared 1 base from V and 4 bases from J, leaving 7 bases between. The CDR3 extends over 13 amino acids. The CDR3 loop reads CASSLQGADTQYF. Written as DNA, the CDR3 is TGCGCCAGCAGCTTGCAGGGAGCAGATACGCAGTATTTT.

This chain links TRBV11-2 with TRBJ2-5; tentatively, D is TRBD2 (6 bases). CDR3 size: 14 residues. Germline lookup yields CDR1 SGHAT and CDR2 FQNNGV. V was pared by 5 bases and J by 5 bases, with 15 bases between. CDR3 residues: CASSLGSRVETQYF. CDR3 DNA: TGTGCCAGCAGCCTCGGGAGCAGGGTGGAGACCCAGTACTTC.

The rearrangement links TRBV6-1 to TRBJ2-1; TRBD2 matches at 12 bases. Per the germline V gene, CDR1 is MNHNS and CDR2 is SASEGT. V lost 2 bases to trimming and J lost 5 bases; unmatched junction nucleotides: 4. The CDR3 is 16 residues long. The DNA for the CDR3 is TGTGCCAGCAGTGAAACTCTAGCGGGAGGGCACAATGAGCAGTTCTTC. Residues: CASSETLAGGHNEQFF.

The chain couples TRBV30 to TRBJ1-3; possibly TRBD1 for D (6 bases). CDR3 length: 14 residues. CDR1 GTSNPN and CDR2 SVGIG come from the germline V gene (reference sequence). V was trimmed by 4 bases and J by 0 bases, leaving 10 bases between them. CDR3 protein: CAWTSGASGNTIYF. The CDR3 nucleotides read TGTGCCTGGACTTCGGGGGCCTCTGGAAACACCATATATTTT.

CDR3 in DNA: TGTGCCAGCAGCTTACAGTTAATGGTGAACTATGGCTACACCTTC. Its translation is CASSLQLMVNYGYTF. This chain uses TRBV7-2 with TRBJ1-2; D is undetermined. This CDR3 contains 15 residues. Trimming took 2 bases from V and 2 from J, leaving 12 bases between them. Germline values: CDR1 SGHTA, CDR2 FQGNSA.

J is TRBJ1-1 and V is TRBV2; D ambiguous. Germline V gives CDR1 SNHLY, CDR2 FYNNEI. Trimming pared 1 base from V and 9 bases from J, leaving 18 bases between. The CDR3 loop spans 15 amino acids. CDR3 sequence reads: CASSEGPTSTFKAFF. In DNA, the CDR3 is TGTGCCAGCAGTGAAGGGCCCACCTCAACATTTAAAGCTTTCTTT.

This rearrangement joins TRBV5-6 to TRBJ1-6, with D tentatively TRBD1 (5 bases). This CDR3 is 11 amino acids long. The germline V gene encodes CDR1 SGHDT and CDR2 YYEEEE. Deletions cut 3 bases from V and 14 bases from J, with 9 bases between. CDR3 coding DNA: TGTGCCAGCAGCTCGTTAGGGGCCCTCCACTTT. Translation: CASSSLGALHF.

As to this clone: The junction and the germline gene differ at one end; a read error may be behind it. The V call is TRBV5-1, the J call TRBJ1-2; 9 nucleotides align to TRBD1. From germline, CDR1 is SGHRS and CDR2 YFSETQ. The CDR3 sequence is 15 residues long. DNA for the CDR3: TGCGCCGGCAGCTGGAGGACAGGGGAAGGGCAGGGCTACACCTTC. Its translation: CAGSWRTGEGQGYTF.

Here the CDR3 DNA reads TGTGCCAGCAGTTCCCGAACAGGGACTCAGCCCCAGCATTTT. Encoded protein: CASSSRTGTQPQHF. The chain joins TRBV28 to TRBJ1-5; a possible D gene is TRBD1 (6 bases). CDR3 length: 14 residues. V was shortened by 4 bases and J by 6 bases, with 13 bases between the two germline ends. The germline V gene encodes CDR1 MDHEN and CDR2 SYDVKM.

The gene calls are TRBV7-9 and TRBJ1-5; D remains unclear. The CDR3 has 13 residues. V lost 3 bases and J 4 bases, leaving 7 bases between the germline ends. In germline, CDR1 is SEHNR, CDR2 FQNEAQ (reference sequence). CDR3 DNA sequence: TGTGCCAGCAGCTTGTCGGGGAATCAGCCCCAGCATTTT. Translated, it gives CASSLSGNQPQHF.

This clone was seen only once. This chain joins TRBV19 and TRBJ1-5; the match to TRBD1 covers 8 bases. V lost 5 bases to trimming and J lost 5 bases; unmatched junction nucleotides: 14. The V gene's germline CDR1 is LNHDA and CDR2 SQIVND (reference sequence). CDR3 length: 17 amino acids. CDR3 amino acids: CASSSRQGIFFHQPQHF. CDR3 in DNA: TGTGCCAGTAGTTCCCGACAGGGGATCTTTTTCCATCAGCCCCAGCATTTT.

The table lists this clone with a count of one. The chain couples TRBV5-4 to TRBJ2-7, with no clear D. Germline V gene sequence: CDR1 SGHNT, CDR2 YYREEE (reference sequence). Trimming removed 4 bases at V and 6 bases at J, with 26 bases between. The CDR3 spans 17 residues. The CDR3 reads CASSPSPRTPSSSEQYF. The CDR3 region has the DNA TGTGCCAGCAGCCCGAGTCCCAGAACACCCTCGTCGAGCGAGCAGTACTTC.

The chain has TRBV28 and TRBJ2-7; tentatively, D is TRBD1 (6 bases). In germline, CDR1 is MDHEN, CDR2 SYDVKM. CDR3 size: 14 residues. Trimming pared 10 bases from V and 0 bases from J, leaving 16 bases between. In nucleotides, the CDR3 is TGTGCCACGACGTTACAGGGAACCTCCTACGAGCAGTACTTC. This gives the protein CATTLQGTSYEQYF. The variable domain in full, completed from reference TRBV28 and TRBJ2-7, reads DVKVTQSSRYLVKRTGEKVFLECVQDMDHENMFWYRQDPGLGLRLIYFSYDVKMKEKGDIPEGYSVSREKKERFSLILESASTNQTSMYLCATTLQGTSYEQYFGPGTRLTVT.

This chain links TRBV13 with TRBJ1-2; D not certain. Germline V lookup: CDR1 PRHDT, CDR2 FYEKMQ (reference sequence). V lost 5 bases, J lost 3 bases, and 19 bases lay in between. This CDR3 has 16 residues. CDR3 sequence reads: CASSPTSTRKDYGYTF. DNA for the CDR3: TGTGCCAGCAGCCCCACGTCGACACGAAAAGACTATGGCTACACCTTC. Filled out from reference TRBV13 and TRBJ1-2, the complete variable domain reads AAGVIQSPRHLIKEKRETATLKCYPIPRHDTVYWYQQGPGQDPQFLISFYEKMQSDKGSIPDRFSAQQFSDYHSELNMSSLELGDSALYFCASSPTSTRKDYGYTFGSGTRLTVV.

About this clone: This sample includes further DNA sequences coding for the same CDR3. V usage is TRBV5-1 and J usage is TRBJ2-5; D is unclear. Germline CDR1 reads SGHRS; CDR2 reads YFSETQ. There are 12 residues in the CDR3. V was pared by 0 bases and J by 5 bases, with 5 bases between. The CDR3 reads CASSLVGETQYF. CDR3 coding DNA: TGCGCCAGCAGCTTGGTAGGTGAGACCCAGTACTTC.

The rearrangement links TRBV10-3 to TRBJ2-1, with 8 bases lining up with TRBD1. Germline trimming cut 6 bases from V and 1 base from J; bases unmatched to any gene: 2. Germline-derived CDR1 and CDR2 are ENHRY and SYGVKD. The CDR3 is 14 residues long. The DNA for the CDR3 is TGTGCCATCAGGGGGGACAGGTCCTACAATGAGCAGTTCTTC. Translating gives CAIRGDRSYNEQFF.

This chain links TRBV7-2 with TRBJ2-2; 9 nucleotides line up with TRBD2. The CDR3 is 15 residues long. V dropped 5 bases and J dropped 4; count of bases not matched to a gene: 5. Per the germline V gene, CDR1 is SGHTA and CDR2 is FQGNSA. The CDR3: CASSISGSVTGELFF. Written as DNA, the CDR3 is TGTGCCAGCAGCATTAGCGGGAGTGTCACCGGGGAGCTGTTTTTT.

This clone was detected only once. The V call is TRBV9, the J call TRBJ2-7; 16 bases agree with TRBD2. The germline V gene encodes CDR1 SGDLS and CDR2 YYNGEE. Trimming cost V 4 bases and J 7 bases; bases outside gene matches: 14. This CDR3 is 18 amino acids long. The DNA for the CDR3 is TGTGCCAGCAGCCCTCCCCCGGGACTAGCGGGAGGGCCACTAGAGCAGTACTTC. Its protein product is CASSPPPGLAGGPLEQYF.

This clone came up many times. The chain combines TRBV5-1 with TRBJ2-7, with 10 bases lining up with TRBD1. The CDR3 length is 15 residues. V was clipped by 0 bases and J by 13 bases; unmatched bases: 13. Germline CDR1 is SGHRS and CDR2 is YFSETQ. CDR3 sequence: CASSLVGGQGTLSYF. In DNA, the CDR3 is TGCGCCAGCAGCTTGGTGGGGGGACAGGGGACCCTTTCTTACTTC.

The rearrangement joins TRBV6-6 to TRBJ1-5; D unresolved. V dropped 3 bases and J dropped 4 bases, with 16 bases sitting between them. CDR1 is MNHNY, CDR2 SVGAGI, per germline (reference sequence). This CDR3 spans 16 amino acids. In nucleotides, the CDR3 is TGTGCCAGCAGTTATGTCTACCCTGGCGCGAATCAGCCCCAGCATTTT. Amino acids: CASSYVYPGANQPQHF.

Of note for this clone: The same CDR3 arises from other DNA sequences in this sample as well. V gene TRBV9 combines with J gene TRBJ1-5; the D is unclear. CDR3 length: 13 residues. The V end lost 0 bases, the J end lost 5 bases, and 6 bases lay between the germline ends. The germline V gene has CDR1 SGDLS and CDR2 YYNGEE. CDR3 sequence reads: CASSVEGYQPQHF. The DNA for the CDR3 is TGTGCCAGCAGCGTAGAAGGGTATCAGCCCCAGCATTTT.

This clone turned up a few times. The chain employs TRBV7-2 and TRBJ2-2; TRBD2 matches 9 bases. V lost 3 bases, J lost 2 bases, and 4 bases stayed unmatched. The length of the CDR3 is 16 residues. Germline values: CDR1 SGHTA, CDR2 FQGNSA. The CDR3 DNA reads as TGTGCCAGCAGCTTGTGGACTAGCGTAAACACCGGGGAGCTGTTTTTT. The encoded protein is CASSLWTSVNTGELFF.

The rearrangement joins TRBV6-6 to TRBJ1-2, with 10 bases identical to TRBD1. The CDR3 is made up of 15 amino acids. J gave up 4 bases and V 2 bases, and 4 bases lay outside the gene matches. CDR1 and CDR2 from the germline V gene are MNHNY and SVGAGI (reference sequence). CDR3 residues: CASSYGTGEGYGYTF. As DNA, the CDR3 is TGTGCCAGCAGTTACGGGACAGGGGAGGGCTATGGCTACACCTTC.